These T cell receptor beta chains were read from a single sample in a study of blood T cell repertoires in COVID-19. The repertoire was sequenced with immunoSEQ multiplex PCR; TCRdb's copy has only in-frame clones and lacks some. Among about 150,000 clones listed, roughly 80% were seen once. The material sequenced was PBMCs or T cells enriched from blood (not recorded which). These TCRs come from a woman between 50 and 59 years old who had recovered from COVID-19. The CDR3 runs from the conserved cysteine through the conserved F or W. Fields, in order: D gene, V gene, clone size, J gene, CDR3 protein, CDR3 DNA. D genes are given only for firm matches. Clone size is shown for a subset of rows, as once, few, many or a class of expanded clone.

TRBD1	TRBV7-2	once	TRBJ2-2	CASSQTGGVGTGELFF	TGTGCCAGCAGTCAAACAGGGGGCGTTGGCACCGGGGAGCTGTTTTTT
-	TRBV7-9	-	TRBJ1-3	CASSSYTIYF	TGTGCCAGCAGCTCCTACACCATATATTTT
-	TRBV28	-	TRBJ1-5	CASSSYRDGQPQHF	TGTGCCAGCAGTTCTTACAGGGATGGTCAGCCCCAGCATTTT
TRBD1	TRBV9	-	TRBJ2-2	CASSVGGTGANTGELFF	TGTGCCAGCAGCGTAGGCGGGACAGGGGCGAACACCGGGGAGCTGTTTTTT
TRBD1	TRBV19	once	TRBJ2-4	CASGTGGNIQYF	TGTGCCAGCGGGACAGGGGGAAACATTCAGTACTTC
-	TRBV2	-	TRBJ1-3	CASSELTGIGNTIYF	TGTGCCAGCAGTGAGCTAACAGGGATTGGAAACACCATATATTTT
-	TRBV10-3	-	TRBJ1-1	CATGGGGLNTEAFF	TGTGCCACGGGGGGGGGCGGACTGAACACTGAAGCTTTCTTT
-	TRBV5-6	-	TRBJ1-5	CASSLGGGEDQPQHF	TGTGCCAGCAGCTTGGGAGGAGGGGAGGATCAGCCCCAGCATTTT
-	TRBV12-3/TRBV12-4	-	TRBJ1-2	CASSLLGSGGYTF	TGTGCCAGCAGTTTATTGGGTTCGGGTGGCTACACCTTC
TRBD1	TRBV4-3	-	TRBJ2-7	CASSPKQGATGEQYF	TGCGCCAGCAGCCCTAAACAGGGGGCGACGGGAGAGCAGTACTTC
-	TRBV5-1	few	TRBJ2-7	CASSFVASYEQYF	TGCGCCAGCAGCTTTGTGGCCAGCTACGAGCAGTACTTC
-	TRBV5-1	once	TRBJ2-5	CASSLAGGGETQYF	TGCGCCAGCAGCTTGGCCGGCGGGGGCGAGACCCAGTACTTC
-	TRBV5-1	-	TRBJ1-3	CASSTGGSGNTIYF	TGCGCCAGCAGCACGGGGGGCTCTGGAAACACCATATATTTT
TRBD1	TRBV2	-	TRBJ1-5	CASRPGQGGQPQHF	TGTGCCAGCAGACCCGGACAGGGCGGTCAGCCCCAGCATTTT
TRBD2	TRBV28	-	TRBJ2-7	CASSVGLANSYEQYF	TGTGCCAGCAGTGTGGGACTAGCCAACTCCTACGAGCAGTACTTC
-	TRBV28	few	TRBJ1-2	CASSSLGGYTF	TGTGCCAGCAGTTCCCTAGGTGGCTACACCTTC
TRBD1	TRBV6-5	-	TRBJ2-7	CASSRDRLGEQYF	TGTGCCAGCAGCCGGGACAGGCTGGGGGAGCAGTACTTC